This TCR beta chain was captured by sequencing in a study of shared clonotypes between healthy human individuals. Trimming cost V 5 bases and J 5 bases, with 16 bases left between them. The CDR3 is 14 residues long. Germline values: CDR1 SGHTA, CDR2 FQGNSA. A CD45RA-negative memory subset and a CD45RA+ naive subset were separated from the CD4+ cells. Method: immunoSEQ multiplex PCR; TCRdb's copy keeps in-frame clones and lacks some. The sample gives some 1.1 million clones, around three quarters of which show up once; roughly 0.9% is in the top ten. Study-wide results and caveats: Larger richness was generally estimated for naive than memory subsets.

As to this clone: No antigen is known for it.

This clonotype was obtained from a man between 18 and 29 years old in good health. Some clones in this sample may be carry-over from other donors' samples. The sequenced material came from memory CD4+ T cells from PBMCs. The subset is: CD45RA-negative fraction. V usage is TRBV7-2 and J usage is TRBJ2-7; tentatively, D is TRBD1 or TRBD2 (6 bases each). Here the CDR3 DNA reads TGTGCCAGCAGCCGAGGGGGGCTTACCCACGAGCAGTACTTC. Residues: CASSRGGLTHEQYF.